The 30 T cell receptor beta chains below come from one sample, sequenced in a study of CD8 T cells in Susac syndrome (dated by TCRdb to the late 2010s). Library construction relied on the immunoSEQ multiplex PCR assay. RNA was extracted with the RNeasy kit and roughly 0.5 to 1 ug was reverse transcribed using random hexamers. TCRdb itself trimmed the public reads at Q25 with fastp, ran MiXCR and retained productive beta chains. A single entry per CDR3 protein holds the most common genes and DNA from its merged rows. Present in this sample are 200,000 to 300,000 distinct CDR3 sequences, 90% to 96% of which were seen just once. The ten biggest clones cover approximately 0.1% of the sample. The sequencing input was CD4+ T cells from PBMCs. These receptors were collected from a human donor with Susac syndrome.

J is TRBJ2-5 and V is TRBV3-1; 13 bases are a match to TRBD2. This CDR3 contains 15 residues. V dropped 3 bases and J dropped 5; count of bases not matched to a gene: 3. Germline V gene data show CDR1 as LGHDT and CDR2 as YNNKEL (reference sequence). The CDR3 sequence: CASSQETSGRETQYF. In DNA, the CDR3 is TGTGCCAGCAGCCAGGAGACTAGCGGGAGGGAGACCCAGTACTTC.

This clonotype appeared a single time. The gene calls are TRBV29-1 and TRBJ2-3; D possibly matches TRBD1 or TRBD2 (6 bases each). Trimming removed 4 bases at V and 2 bases at J, with 13 bases between. The germline CDR1 and CDR2 sequences are SQVTM and ANQGSEA. The CDR3 totals 14 residues. CDR3 protein: CSVGKGGLTDTQYF. The DNA for the CDR3 is TGCAGCGTTGGTAAGGGGGGACTCACAGATACGCAGTATTTT.

V and J are TRBV29-1 and TRBJ2-1; D perhaps matches TRBD2 (5 bases). The germline gives CDR1 SQVTM, CDR2 ANQGSEA. The V end was cut by 2 bases, the J end by 0 bases, with 8 bases between. The CDR3 contains 14 residues. The CDR3 DNA reads as TGCAGCGTTGAACTAGCCCGCTCCTACAATGAGCAGTTCTTC. It encodes CSVELARSYNEQFF.

The rearrangement uses TRBV20-1 and TRBJ2-7; D gene ambiguous. Per germline, CDR1 DFQATT and CDR2 SNEGSKA (reference sequence). The ends were cut back, 5 bases at V and 4 bases at J, with 12 bases in the middle. This CDR3 has 12 residues. CDR3 bases: TGCAGTGCTCAGGCCCATACGTACGAGCAGTACTTC. Encoded protein: CSAQAHTYEQYF.

The chain links TRBV6-1 to TRBJ2-5; possible D gene TRBD1, 6 bases. This CDR3 contains 12 residues. From germline, CDR1 is MNHNS and CDR2 SASEGT. V dropped 8 bases and J dropped 1 base, with 8 bases sitting between them. Here the CDR3 DNA reads TGTGCCAGCGGGACACGCCAAGAGACCCAGTACTTC. Its translation: CASGTRQETQYF.

V and J are TRBV5-8 and TRBJ2-5, with 7 nucleotides matching TRBD2. Per the germline V gene, CDR1 is SGHTS and CDR2 is YDEGEE. Unmatched junction bases numbered 5, after V lost 4 bases and J lost 2 bases. This CDR3 spans 14 amino acids. CDR3 nucleotide sequence: TGTGCCAGCAGCCAAACTAGCGAGCAAGAGACCCAGTACTTC. Translated: CASSQTSEQETQYF.

This rearrangement joins TRBV2 to TRBJ2-3; weak D call: TRBD1 (6 bases). This CDR3 has 15 residues. From germline, CDR1 is SNHLY and CDR2 FYNNEI. Trimming removed 2 bases at V and 0 bases at J, with 9 bases between. The CDR3: CASSELTGSTDTQYF. For the CDR3, the DNA is TGTGCCAGCAGTGAATTGACAGGTAGCACAGATACGCAGTATTTT.

CDR3 loop: CASSRTGYEQFF. CDR3 DNA sequence: TGTGCCAGCAGCCGAACTGGGTATGAGCAGTTCTTC. The rearrangement uses TRBV7-6 and TRBJ2-1; D remains unclear. The CDR3 totals 12 residues. Trimming took 5 bases from V and 8 from J, leaving 10 bases between them. CDR1 and CDR2 from the germline V gene are SGHVS and FNYEAQ.

This chain uses TRBV7-9 with TRBJ2-7; D not resolved. From germline, CDR1 is SEHNR and CDR2 FQNEAQ (reference sequence). The CDR3 is made up of 14 amino acids. The V and J ends lost 3 bases and 7 bases respectively, with 16 bases between them. The DNA of the CDR3 is TGTGCCAGCAGCTTGCAAGACGGCCCTCTAGAGCAGTACTTC. Translating gives CASSLQDGPLEQYF.

The rearrangement uses TRBV7-9 and TRBJ1-4, with a tentative D call TRBD1 (5 bases). The V and J ends lost 4 bases and 7 bases respectively, with 13 bases between them. The CDR3 runs 14 residues. The germline CDR1 and CDR2 sequences are SEHNR and FQNEAQ (reference sequence). The CDR3 spells CASSSPERGEKLFF. The CDR3 DNA follows: TGTGCCAGCAGCTCACCCGAAAGGGGTGAAAAACTGTTTTTT.

V is TRBV5-1 and J is TRBJ1-2; the match to TRBD1 covers 9 bases. Germline V gene lookup returns CDR1 SGHRS and CDR2 YFSETQ. This CDR3 contains 14 residues. Trimming at V came to 4 bases and at J to 5 bases, leaving 6 bases not matched to a gene. CDR3 DNA sequence: TGCGCCAGCAGCCCAGACAGGGGGAGGTATGGCTACACCTTC. It encodes CASSPDRGRYGYTF.

The genes are TRBV20-1 and TRBJ2-7; 9 nucleotides line up with TRBD1. This CDR3 contains 13 residues. V shed 5 bases and J 2 bases; nucleotides not matched to a gene: 4. Germline V gene lookup returns CDR1 DFQATT and CDR2 SNEGSKA (reference sequence). CDR3 residues: CSASRDRAYEQYF. In DNA form, the CDR3 reads TGCAGTGCTTCCCGGGACAGGGCCTACGAGCAGTACTTC.

The chain combines TRBV15 with TRBJ2-5, with 9 bases identical to TRBD1. The CDR3 has 16 residues. V shed 5 bases, J shed 2 bases, and the junction held 9 bases outside the gene matches. CDR1 is LNHNV, CDR2 YYDKDF, per germline (reference sequence). The CDR3, as DNA: TGTGCCACCAGCGCGGTGCGGACAGGGGAGCAAGAGACCCAGTACTTC. This codes for CATSAVRTGEQETQYF. The full variable domain, its missing parts supplied by reference TRBV15 and TRBJ2-5, is DAMVIQNPRYQVTQFGKPVTLSCSQTLNHNVMYWYQQKSSQAPKLLFHYYDKDFNNEADTPDNFQSRRPNTSFCFLDIRSPGLGDTAMYLCATSAVRTGEQETQYFGPGTRLLVL.

This chain links TRBV5-1 with TRBJ2-5; D not resolved. The CDR3 has 14 residues. V was trimmed by 0 bases and J by 1 base, leaving 7 bases between them. Germline V gene data show CDR1 as SGHRS and CDR2 as YFSETQ. The CDR3 DNA follows: TGCGCCAGCAGCTTGGAAGGTCGCCAAGAGACCCAGTACTTC. Amino acids: CASSLEGRQETQYF.

This clonotype has only one observation. J is TRBJ1-4 and V is TRBV10-3, with D unresolved. The germline V gene has CDR1 ENHRY and CDR2 SYGVKD. With 0 bases removed from V and 5 bases from J, the gap between germline ends came to 10 bases. The CDR3 consists of 15 residues. CDR3 region: CAISESGGLNEKLFF. CDR3 sequence (DNA): TGTGCCATCAGTGAGTCGGGAGGACTAAATGAAAAACTGTTTTTT.

This chain links TRBV29-1 with TRBJ1-5; D call uncertain. V was cut by 4 bases and J by 6 bases, with 16 bases left in between. Germline CDR1 and CDR2: SQVTM and ANQGSEA. The CDR3 length is 14 residues. CDR3 DNA sequence: TGCAGCGTTGTCGAGGCTCGTGGATCTCAGCCCCAGCATTTT. Protein: CSVVEARGSQPQHF.

This clonotype was recorded only once. The V gene is TRBV14, the J gene TRBJ2-3; D gene uncertain. The CDR3 runs 13 residues. Trimming took off 0 bases at V and 5 bases at J, with 6 bases between the two ends. The germline V gene encodes CDR1 SGHDN and CDR2 FVKESK. CDR3 nucleotides: TGTGCCAGCAGCCAAGAAGTCCTAGATACGCAGTATTTT. Translation: CASSQEVLDTQYF.

The V call is TRBV29-1, the J call TRBJ2-7, with 11 bases matching TRBD1. This CDR3 comprises 18 residues. V was clipped by 4 bases and J by 0 bases; unmatched bases: 14. Germline V gene data show CDR1 as SQVTM and CDR2 as ANQGSEA. Here the CDR3 DNA reads TGCAGCGTTGTTGGACTTGGACAGGGGGCGTATCTCTCCTACGAGCAGTACTTC. Protein product: CSVVGLGQGAYLSYEQYF.

The V call is TRBV19, the J call TRBJ1-5, with D perhaps matching TRBD1 (5 bases). This CDR3 spans 15 amino acids. The germline V gene encodes CDR1 LNHDA and CDR2 SQIVND (reference sequence). The V end lost 4 bases, the J end lost 2 bases, and 12 bases lay between the germline ends. CDR3 sequence: CASSNAGFGNQPQHF. CDR3 DNA sequence: TGTGCCAGTAGTAACGCAGGGTTTGGCAATCAGCCCCAGCATTTT. Full variable domain (outside the CDR3, taken from reference TRBV19 and TRBJ1-5): DGGITQSPKYLFRKEGQNVTLSCEQNLNHDAMYWYRQDPGQGLRLIYYSQIVNDFQKGDIAEGYSVSREKKESFPLTVTSAQKNPTAFYLCASSNAGFGNQPQHFGDGTRLSIL.

This chain connects TRBV30 to TRBJ1-4; TRBD1 might be the D (5 bases). CDR1 is GTSNPN and CDR2 is SVGIG in the germline V gene (reference sequence). With 2 bases removed from V and 8 bases from J, the gap between germline ends came to 12 bases. The CDR3 contains 13 residues. CDR3 in amino acids: CAWSPGAVEKLFF. In nucleotides, the CDR3 is TGTGCCTGGAGTCCCGGGGCCGTCGAAAAACTGTTTTTT.

V gene TRBV24-1 combines with J gene TRBJ2-1, with a tentative D call TRBD2 (6 bases). From germline, CDR1 is KGHDR and CDR2 SFDVKD. V was shortened by 4 bases and J by 7 bases, with 10 bases between the two germline ends. This CDR3 has 13 residues. Here the CDR3 DNA reads TGTGCCACCAGTGAGGCGGGATGGAATGAGCAGTTCTTC. Protein product: CATSEAGWNEQFF.

This chain connects TRBV4-2 to TRBJ1-1; D is perhaps TRBD1 (5 bases). V lost 1 base and J lost 2, with 8 bases in between. Germline lookup yields CDR1 LGHNA and CDR2 YNFKEQ. CDR3 length equals 14 residues. The CDR3 DNA follows: TGTGCCAGCAGCCAAGTAGACAGAAACACTGAAGCTTTCTTT. This gives the protein CASSQVDRNTEAFF.

V gene TRBV7-3 combines with J gene TRBJ1-2; 9 positions match TRBD1. CDR3 size: 15 residues. CDR1 is SGHTA, CDR2 FQGTGA, per germline. V lost 4 bases and J lost 6; bases outside the gene matches: 9. CDR3 coding DNA: TGTGCCAGCAGCTCCCAGGGACAGGGCCTTCATGGCTACACCTTC. This encodes CASSSQGQGLHGYTF.

This clonotype occurred once. V and J are TRBV14 and TRBJ1-1, with TRBD1 as a possible D gene (6 bases). With 0 bases removed from V and 9 bases from J, the gap between germline ends came to 17 bases. This CDR3 spans 15 amino acids. Germline V gene lookup returns CDR1 SGHDN and CDR2 FVKESK. The chain's CDR3 is CASSQDSGSGAKAFF. CDR3 bases: TGTGCCAGCAGCCAAGACAGCGGTTCGGGGGCGAAAGCTTTCTTT.

The rearrangement joins TRBV29-1 to TRBJ2-7, with 8 bases identical to TRBD1. The V gene end was trimmed by 5 bases and the J gene end by 9 bases; junction bases not matched to a gene: 15. Germline CDR1 and CDR2: SQVTM and ANQGSEA. The CDR3 runs 14 residues. As DNA, the CDR3 is TGCAGCGTTCAAAGGACAGGGAACCCACCGGGGCAGTACTTC. This sequence encodes CSVQRTGNPPGQYF.

The V call is TRBV24-1, the J call TRBJ1-1; D gene ambiguous. The ends were cut back, 8 bases at V and 4 bases at J, with 7 bases in the middle. The germline V gene encodes CDR1 KGHDR and CDR2 SFDVKD. This CDR3 has 11 residues. The chain's CDR3 is CATNEGTEAFF. CDR3 in DNA: TGTGCCACCAACGAGGGCACTGAAGCTTTCTTT.

This clonotype was seen only once. The chain joins TRBV29-1 to TRBJ1-1, with TRBD1 matching over 8 bases. The CDR3 sequence is 14 residues long. Trimming cost V 5 bases and J 1 base; bases outside gene matches: 6. Looked up from germline, CDR1 is SQVTM and CDR2 is ANQGSEA. Written as DNA, the CDR3 is TGCAGCGTTTTGACACAGGGGGGGAACACTGAAGCTTTCTTT. Its protein product is CSVLTQGGNTEAFF.

The rearrangement uses TRBV6-6 and TRBJ2-1; no reliable D call. CDR1 is MNHNY and CDR2 is SVGAGI in the germline V gene (reference sequence). The CDR3 runs 10 residues. Trimming cost V 6 bases and J 7 bases, with 4 bases left between them. CDR3 sequence reads: CASSKNEQFF. The CDR3 DNA sequence: TGTGCCAGCAGCAAAAATGAGCAGTTCTTC.

The V call is TRBV5-6, the J call TRBJ1-2; TRBD1 is a possible D gene (6 bases). The CDR3 extends over 16 amino acids. V was clipped by 1 base and J by 0 bases, with 13 bases between them. The germline V gene encodes CDR1 SGHDT and CDR2 YYEEEE. CDR3 residues: CASSLYVQGSNYGYTF. In DNA form, the CDR3 reads TGTGCCAGCAGCTTGTATGTACAGGGTTCTAACTATGGCTACACCTTC.

The chain is built from TRBV28 and TRBJ2-1; 11 nucleotides align to TRBD2. J lost 7 bases, V lost 5 bases, and 4 bases had no gene match. Germline CDR1 MDHEN, CDR2 SYDVKM. There are 14 residues in the CDR3. CDR3 bases: TGTGCCAGCAGTATCCGGACTAGCGGGAATGAGCAGTTCTTC. Translation: CASSIRTSGNEQFF. The entire variable domain, with the rest obtained from reference TRBV28 and TRBJ2-1, is as follows: DVKVTQSSRYLVKRTGEKVFLECVQDMDHENMFWYRQDPGLGLRLIYFSYDVKMKEKGDIPEGYSVSREKKERFSLILESASTNQTSMYLCASSIRTSGNEQFFGPGTRLTVL.